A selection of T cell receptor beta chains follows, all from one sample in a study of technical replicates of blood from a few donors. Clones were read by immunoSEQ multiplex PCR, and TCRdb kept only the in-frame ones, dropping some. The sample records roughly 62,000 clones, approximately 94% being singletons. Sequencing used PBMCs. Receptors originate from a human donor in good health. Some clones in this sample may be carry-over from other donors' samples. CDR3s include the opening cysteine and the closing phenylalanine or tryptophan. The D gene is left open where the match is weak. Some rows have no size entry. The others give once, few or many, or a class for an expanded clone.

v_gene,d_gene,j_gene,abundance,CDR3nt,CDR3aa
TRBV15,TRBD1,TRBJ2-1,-,TGTGCCACCAGATCCGGGACAGGGACCTACAATGAGCAGTTCTTC,CATRSGTGTYNEQFF
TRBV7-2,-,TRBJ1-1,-,TGTGCCAGCAGCCCTCAGGGTAGAACTGAAGCTTTCTTT,CASSPQGRTEAFF
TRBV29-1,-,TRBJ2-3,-,TGCAGCATTCGGAGGGGGCGTGACACAGATACGCAGTATTTT,CSIRRGRDTDTQYF
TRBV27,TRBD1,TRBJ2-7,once,TGTGCCAGCAGCGGACAGGGTATCTACGAGCAGTACTTC,CASSGQGIYEQYF
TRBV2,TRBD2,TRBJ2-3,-,TGTGCCAGCACCCCAGGGGAGCGGGGGGACGATACGCAGTATTTT,CASTPGERGDDTQYF
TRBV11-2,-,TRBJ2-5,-,TGTGCCAGCAGCTTTAACAGGGTTTTAGCACAAGAGACCCAGTACTTC,CASSFNRVLAQETQYF
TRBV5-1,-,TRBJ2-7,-,TGCGCCAGCAGCCCCGAGGGGGTAGCGTCCTACGAGCAGTACTTC,CASSPEGVASYEQYF
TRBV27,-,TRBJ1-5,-,TGTGCCAGCAGTTTATCGCCGGGTTTGGGTCAGCCCCAGCATTTT,CASSLSPGLGQPQHF
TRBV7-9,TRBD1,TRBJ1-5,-,TGTGCCAGTATCATAGGGGGGACAGTCTATAGCAATCAGCCCCAGCATTTT,CASIIGGTVYSNQPQHF
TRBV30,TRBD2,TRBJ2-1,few,TGTGCCTGGAGCTGGGGGGGAAATGAGCAGTTCTTC,CAWSWGGNEQFF
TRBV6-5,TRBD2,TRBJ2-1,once,TGTGCCAGCAGTATGCTAGCGGGGGGGCCTAATGAGCAGTTCTTC,CASSMLAGGPNEQFF
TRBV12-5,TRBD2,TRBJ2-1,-,TGTGCTAGACCTCGACTAGCGGAGCACAATGAGCAGTTCTTC,CARPRLAEHNEQFF
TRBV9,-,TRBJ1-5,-,TGTGCCAGCACCTTAAGACAGGAGATTAGCAATCAGCCCCAGCATTTT,CASTLRQEISNQPQHF
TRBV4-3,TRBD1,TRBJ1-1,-,TGCGCCAGCAGCCACTTGGACAGGGGGGACACTGAAGCTTTCTTT,CASSHLDRGDTEAFF
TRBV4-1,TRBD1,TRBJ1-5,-,TGCGCCAGCAGCCACGGACAGGGGGCCAATCAGCCCCAGCATTTT,CASSHGQGANQPQHF
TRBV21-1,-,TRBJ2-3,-,TGTGCCAGCAGCACCTCAGCGGGAGGGAGCACAGATACGCAGTATTTT,CASSTSAGGSTDTQYF
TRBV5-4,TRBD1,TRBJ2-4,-,TGTGCCAGCAGCGTTGGGACAGGGGGCCTTGGGAACATTCAGTACTTC,CASSVGTGGLGNIQYF
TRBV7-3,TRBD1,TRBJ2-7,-,TGTGCCAGCAGCTTAATGTCCCGCGTCTTGGGACAGAAAGACTACGAGCAGTACTTC,CASSLMSRVLGQKDYEQYF
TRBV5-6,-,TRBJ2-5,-,TGTGCCAGCAGCTCCGAGTCTTACCAAGAGACCCAGTACTTC,CASSSESYQETQYF
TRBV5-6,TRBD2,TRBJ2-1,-,TGTGCCAGCAGCTTCCGCGGGGGGGTTTATGAGCAGTTCTTC,CASSFRGGVYEQFF
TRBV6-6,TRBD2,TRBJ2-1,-,TGTGCCAGCGCGGAGCGGGATGTAAATGAGCAGTTCTTC,CASAERDVNEQFF
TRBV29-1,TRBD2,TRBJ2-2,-,TGCAGCGTTGCTCTAGCGGGAGCCGGGGAGCTGTTTTTT,CSVALAGAGELFF
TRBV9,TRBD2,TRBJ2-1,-,TGTGCCAGCAGCCTAAGAGGGGCGGGGGGGCTTTATGAGCAGTTCTTC,CASSLRGAGGLYEQFF
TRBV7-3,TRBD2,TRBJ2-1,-,TGTGCCAGCAGCTCCAGCGGGGGGGATCGAGAGCAGTTCTTC,CASSSSGGDREQFF
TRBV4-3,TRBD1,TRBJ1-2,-,TGCGCCAGCAGCCAACCGGGACAGAACTATGGCTACACCTTC,CASSQPGQNYGYTF
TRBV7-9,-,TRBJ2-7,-,TGTGCCAGCAGCTCCAAGGACTATCCCTACGAGCAGTACTTC,CASSSKDYPYEQYF
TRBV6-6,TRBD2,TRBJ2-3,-,TGTGCCAGCAAGGGACTAGCGACCCGCACAGATACGCAGTATTTT,CASKGLATRTDTQYF
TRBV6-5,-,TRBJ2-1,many,TGTGCCAGCAGCCAAGGGGATAGCTCCTACAATGAGCAGTTCTTC,CASSQGDSSYNEQFF
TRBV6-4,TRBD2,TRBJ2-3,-,TGTGCCAGCAGCCGGACTAGCGACACAGATACGCAGTATTTT,CASSRTSDTDTQYF
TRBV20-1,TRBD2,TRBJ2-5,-,TGCAGTGCCCCCCGGGGGGGCTCCCAGTACTTC,CSAPRGGSQYF
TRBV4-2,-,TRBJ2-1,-,TGTGCCAGCAGCCAACAACTAGACTACTACAATGAGCAGTTCTTC,CASSQQLDYYNEQFF
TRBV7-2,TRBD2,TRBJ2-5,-,TGTGCCAGCAGCTTAGGACGTGGCGGGGGGTTCGGGGCCCAGTACTTC,CASSLGRGGGFGAQYF
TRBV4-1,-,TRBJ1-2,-,TGCGCCAGCAGCCAGTCGAACTATGGCTACACCTTC,CASSQSNYGYTF
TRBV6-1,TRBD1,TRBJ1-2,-,TGTGCCAGCAGACAGGGGGCGAGTAACTATGGCTACACCTTC,CASRQGASNYGYTF
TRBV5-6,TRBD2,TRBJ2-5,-,TGTGCCAGCAGCTTGCTAGCGGGGCGTCAAGAGACCCAGTACTTC,CASSLLAGRQETQYF
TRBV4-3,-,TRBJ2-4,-,TGCGCCAGCAGCCAAGAGTACAGTCTAGCCAAAAACATTCAGTACTTC,CASSQEYSLAKNIQYF
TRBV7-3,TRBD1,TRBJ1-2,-,TGTGCCAGCAGCTATACAGGGGAAGGTGGCTACACCTTC,CASSYTGEGGYTF
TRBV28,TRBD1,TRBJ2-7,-,TGTGCCAGCAGTCTCCGGGACAGGGGATACGAGCAGTACTTC,CASSLRDRGYEQYF
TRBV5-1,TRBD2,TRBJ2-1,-,TGCGCCAGCAGCTTGGCCGGGGCGGGAGGGCCGAATGAGCAGTTCTTC,CASSLAGAGGPNEQFF
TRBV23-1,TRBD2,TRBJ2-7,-,TGCGCCAGCAGTCGCCTTTATATCGATCTAGCGGACTCCTACGAGCAGTACTTC,CASSRLYIDLADSYEQYF
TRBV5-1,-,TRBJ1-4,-,TGCGCCAGCAGCTCGGCAGGAGGGTATGAAAAACTGTTTTTT,CASSSAGGYEKLFF
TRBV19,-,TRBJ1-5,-,TGTGCCAGTAGTATAGTTACCGGGAATAGCAATCAGCCCCAGCATTTT,CASSIVTGNSNQPQHF
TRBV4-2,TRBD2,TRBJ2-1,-,TGTGCCAGCACCCCTGACAGCGGGGGAAGCTCCTACAATGAGCAGTTCTTC,CASTPDSGGSSYNEQFF
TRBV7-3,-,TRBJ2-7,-,TGTGCCAGCAGCTTATCCCCTGGGGCAGGGATGAACGAGCAGTACTTC,CASSLSPGAGMNEQYF
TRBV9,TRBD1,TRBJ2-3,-,TGTGCCAGCAGCGCGGGACAGGGGGCCTTGCAGTATTTT,CASSAGQGALQYF
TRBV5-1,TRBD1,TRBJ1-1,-,TGCGCCAGCACCGCCGGGGCAGGGGGTTGGAACACTGAAGCTTTCTTT,CASTAGAGGWNTEAFF
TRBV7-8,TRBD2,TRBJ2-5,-,TGTGCCAGCAGCTTAGGTACTAGCGCGGAGACCCAGTACTTC,CASSLGTSAETQYF
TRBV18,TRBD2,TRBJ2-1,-,TGTGCCAGCTCACCACCGGGACTAGCGGGAGGGGCCTACAATGAGCAGTTCTTC,CASSPPGLAGGAYNEQFF
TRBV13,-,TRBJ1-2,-,TGTGCCAGCAGCTTACGACAAACCAACTATGGCTACACCTTC,CASSLRQTNYGYTF
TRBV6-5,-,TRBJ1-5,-,TGTGCCAGCAGTTACTCGGGGGGAAATCAGCCCCAGCATTTT,CASSYSGGNQPQHF
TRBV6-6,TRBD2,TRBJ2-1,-,TGTGCCAGCAGTCCACATAGAGCGGGAGGGCCCCATGAGCAGTTCTTC,CASSPHRAGGPHEQFF
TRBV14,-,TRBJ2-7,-,TGTGCCAGCAGCCAGACAGGCAAGGGCACCTACGAGCAGTACTTC,CASSQTGKGTYEQYF